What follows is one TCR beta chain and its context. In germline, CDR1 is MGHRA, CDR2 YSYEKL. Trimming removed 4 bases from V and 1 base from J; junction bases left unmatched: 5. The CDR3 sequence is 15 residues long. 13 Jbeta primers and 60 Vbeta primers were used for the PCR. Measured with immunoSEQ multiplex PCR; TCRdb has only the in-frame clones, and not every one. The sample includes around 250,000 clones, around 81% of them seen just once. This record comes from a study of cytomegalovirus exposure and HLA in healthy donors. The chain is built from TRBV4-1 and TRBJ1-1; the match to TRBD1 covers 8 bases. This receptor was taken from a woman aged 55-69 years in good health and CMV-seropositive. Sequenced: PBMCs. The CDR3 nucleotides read TGCGCCAGCAGCCTCACCGGGACAGGGAACACTGAAGCTTTCTTT. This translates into CASSLTGTGNTEAFF.